The clone carrying this T cell receptor (beta chain) was found a few times. What it recognizes is unknown. RNA extraction gave at least 5 micrograms of total RNA per sample. This entry is derived from a study of blood T cells in healthy people across ages. The study's findings and limits: Long-lived and aged donors differed, with more naive CD4+ cells and higher diversity in the long-lived. Per million T cells, TCR beta diversity dropped roughly linearly as age increased.

PCR was performed a second time for about 7 to 11 cycles using a sample-barcoded 5' primer and a J-beta primer mix. The authors tagged each cDNA molecule using a template-switch adaptor with 12 random nucleotides. Each CDR3 protein is one row after TCRdb ran MiXCR on the 5' RACE reads. The sample includes over 1,300,000 distinct CDR3 sequences, around 55% of them seen just once. CDR1 is KGHSH, CDR2 LQKENI, per germline. The CDR3 spans 15 residues. V lost 4 bases, J lost 0 bases, and 4 bases stayed unmatched. The J gene is TRBJ1-1, the V gene TRBV18; 8 bases are a match to TRBD1. Sample: blood. The TCR sequence derives from a man between 18 and 29 years old in good health. The chain's CDR3 is CASSRPGQVNTEAFF. The CDR3 region has the DNA TGTGCCAGCTCACGTCCGGGACAGGTGAACACTGAAGCTTTCTTT.